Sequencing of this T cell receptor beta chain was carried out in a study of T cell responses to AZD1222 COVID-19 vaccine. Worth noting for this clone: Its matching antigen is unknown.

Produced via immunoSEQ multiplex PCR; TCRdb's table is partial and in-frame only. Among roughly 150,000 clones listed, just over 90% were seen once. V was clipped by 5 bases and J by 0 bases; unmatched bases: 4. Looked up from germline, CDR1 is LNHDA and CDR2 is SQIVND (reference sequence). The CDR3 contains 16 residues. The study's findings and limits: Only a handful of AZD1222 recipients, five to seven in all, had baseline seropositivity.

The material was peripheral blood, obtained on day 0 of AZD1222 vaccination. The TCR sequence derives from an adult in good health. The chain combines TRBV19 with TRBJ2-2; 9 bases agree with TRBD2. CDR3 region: CASSPLAGTNTGELFF. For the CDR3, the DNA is TGTGCCAGTAGTCCCCTAGCGGGAACGAACACCGGGGAGCTGTTTTTT.